The 11 T cell receptor beta chains listed next were all sequenced from one sample in a study of cytomegalovirus exposure and HLA in healthy donors. Sequencing used immunoSEQ multiplex PCR; TCRdb keeps in-frame clones, though not all of them. The table includes about 170,000 clones, around nine tenths detected once. Sequencing used PBMCs. The receptors derive from a man between 18 and 29 years old in good health and CMV-seropositive.

The CDR3 protein is CASSLTGGLSTGELFF. The CDR3 nucleotides are TGTGCCAGCAGCTTGACAGGGGGCCTAAGCACCGGGGAGCTGTTTTTT. The chain is built from TRBV5-4 and TRBJ2-2; 9 bases are shared with TRBD1. J was trimmed by 4 bases and V by 1 base; bases with no gene match: 5. Germline values: CDR1 SGHNT, CDR2 YYREEE (reference sequence). The CDR3 is 16 amino acids.

To note about this clone: At one boundary the junction diverges from the germline segment, which might be a read error. The rearrangement uses TRBV6-1 and TRBJ2-1, with D possibly matching TRBD1 (7 bases). CDR3 length equals 17 residues. CDR1 is MNHNS and CDR2 is SASEGT in the germline V gene. The CDR3: CASSERQGGTPYNEQFF. The DNA of the CDR3 is TGTGCCAGCAGTGAACGCCAGGGGGGTACTCCCTATAATGAGCAGTTCTTC.

CDR3 DNA: TGTGCCAGCAGCCTTATCCCGGGACTAGCGGGACACTACGAGCAGTACTTC. Its protein product is CASSLIPGLAGHYEQYF. The J gene is TRBJ2-7, the V gene TRBV7-9; TRBD2 matches at 13 bases. The junction had 10 bases not matched to a gene; V was cut back by 5 bases and J by 3 bases. Germline assignment: CDR1 SEHNR and CDR2 FQNEAQ (reference sequence). The CDR3 covers 17 residues.

The genes are TRBV28 and TRBJ1-2, with D tentatively TRBD1 (5 bases). CDR1 is MDHEN, CDR2 SYDVKM, per germline. The CDR3 spans 15 residues. V lost 1 base and J 4 bases, leaving 13 bases between the germline ends. The CDR3 bases are TGTGCCAGCAGTTTATCTCAGGGTTATAGCTATGGCTACACCTTC. Protein product: CASSLSQGYSYGYTF.

This chain joins TRBV25-1 and TRBJ2-3; 8 nucleotides line up with TRBD1. From germline, CDR1 is MGHDK and CDR2 SYGVNS. The V segment lost 3 bases and the J segment 4 bases; nucleotides outside the gene matches: 6. The CDR3 is made up of 15 amino acids. In DNA form, the CDR3 reads TGTGCCAGCAGTGAGTCAGGGGGCGCATCAGATACGCAGTATTTT. It is translated as CASSESGGASDTQYF.

The sample holds one count of this clone. The gene calls are TRBV4-1 and TRBJ2-1; D perhaps matches TRBD1 (5 bases). V lost 2 bases and J 4 bases, leaving 15 bases between the germline ends. Germline V CDR1 and CDR2: MGHRA, YSYEKL. CDR3 length: 16 residues. CDR3 loop: CASSQRFSTAYNEQFF. As DNA, the CDR3 is TGCGCCAGCAGCCAAAGGTTCTCGACAGCGTACAATGAGCAGTTCTTC.

The chain uses TRBV5-4 and TRBJ1-2; TRBD1 agrees at 9 bases. Trimming cost V 7 bases and J 2 bases; bases outside gene matches: 6. The CDR3 has 14 residues. Germline CDR1 is SGHNT and CDR2 is YYREEE (reference sequence). The CDR3 loop reads CASHIQGANYGYTF. For the CDR3, the DNA is TGTGCCAGCCACATACAGGGGGCCAACTATGGCTACACCTTC.

CDR3 sequence: CSVGNRGRENGYTF. CDR3 coding DNA: TGCAGCGTTGGGAACAGGGGGCGGGAAAATGGCTACACCTTC. The chain joins TRBV29-1 to TRBJ1-2, with TRBD1 identical over 9 bases. J gave up 6 bases and V 4 bases, and 9 bases lay outside the gene matches. The germline V gene has CDR1 SQVTM and CDR2 ANQGSEA. CDR3 length equals 14 residues.

The chain couples TRBV4-2 to TRBJ1-4; 7 bases are a match to TRBD1. CDR3 length equals 14 residues. CDR1 and CDR2 from the germline V gene are LGHNA and YNFKEQ. The V gene end was trimmed by 3 bases and the J gene end by 3 bases; junction bases not matched to a gene: 1. The CDR3, as DNA: TGTGCCAGCAGCCAGGGACAGCCTAATGAAAAACTGTTTTTT. Its protein product is CASSQGQPNEKLFF.

This clone showed up just a few times. The CDR3 spells CASSDAGFHTGELFF. DNA for the CDR3: TGTGCCAGCAGTGATGCAGGGTTTCACACCGGGGAGCTGTTTTTT. V gene TRBV25-1 combines with J gene TRBJ2-2; D possibly corresponds to TRBD1 (5 bases). Trimming took 3 bases from V and 3 from J, leaving 11 bases between them. The CDR3 runs 15 residues. Germline CDR1 is MGHDK and CDR2 is SYGVNS.

This clone has just one count. This CDR3 is CASSGIAGGGDTQYF. The CDR3 DNA reads as TGTGCCAGCAGTGGGATAGCGGGAGGCGGAGATACGCAGTATTTT. The V gene is TRBV2, the J gene TRBJ2-3, with 10 bases identical to TRBD2. V was pared by 4 bases and J by 5 bases, with 6 bases of the junction left unmatched. CDR1 is SNHLY, CDR2 FYNNEI, per germline. The CDR3 length is 15 residues.